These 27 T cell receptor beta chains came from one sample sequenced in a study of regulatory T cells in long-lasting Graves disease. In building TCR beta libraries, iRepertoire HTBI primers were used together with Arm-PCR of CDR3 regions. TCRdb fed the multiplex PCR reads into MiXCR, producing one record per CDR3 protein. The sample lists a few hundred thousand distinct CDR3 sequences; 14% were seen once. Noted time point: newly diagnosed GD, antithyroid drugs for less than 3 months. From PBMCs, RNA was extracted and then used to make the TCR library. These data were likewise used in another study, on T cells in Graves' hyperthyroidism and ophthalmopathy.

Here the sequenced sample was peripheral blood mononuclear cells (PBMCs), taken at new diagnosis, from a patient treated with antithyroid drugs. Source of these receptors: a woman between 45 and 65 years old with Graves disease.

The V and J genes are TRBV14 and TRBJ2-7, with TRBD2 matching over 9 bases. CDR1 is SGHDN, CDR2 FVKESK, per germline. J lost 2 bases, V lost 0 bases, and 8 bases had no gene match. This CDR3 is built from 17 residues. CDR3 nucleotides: TGTGCCAGCAGCCAAGATTTCCGGGGACTAGCACCCTACGAGCAGTACTTC. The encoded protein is CASSQDFRGLAPYEQYF.

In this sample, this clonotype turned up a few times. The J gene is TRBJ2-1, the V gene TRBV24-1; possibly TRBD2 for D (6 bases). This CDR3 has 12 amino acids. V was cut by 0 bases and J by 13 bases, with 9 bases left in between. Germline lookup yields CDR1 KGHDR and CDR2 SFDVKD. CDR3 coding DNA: TGTGCCACCAGTGATTTGGGGGGACTTCAGTTCTTC. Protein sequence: CATSDLGGLQFF.

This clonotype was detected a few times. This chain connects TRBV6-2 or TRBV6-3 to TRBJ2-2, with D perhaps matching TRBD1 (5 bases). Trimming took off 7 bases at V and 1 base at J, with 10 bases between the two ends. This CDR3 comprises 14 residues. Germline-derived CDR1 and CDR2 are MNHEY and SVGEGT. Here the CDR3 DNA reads TGTGCCAGCAAAGGACACCAGAACACCGGGGAGCTGTTTTTT. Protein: CASKGHQNTGELFF.

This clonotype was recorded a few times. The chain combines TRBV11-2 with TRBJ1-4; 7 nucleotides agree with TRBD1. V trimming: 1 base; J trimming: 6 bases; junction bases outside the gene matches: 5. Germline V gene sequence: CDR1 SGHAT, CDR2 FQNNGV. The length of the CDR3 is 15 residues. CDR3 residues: CASSLVYGTDEKLFF. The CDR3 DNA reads TGTGCCAGCAGCTTAGTATACGGGACAGATGAAAAACTGTTTTTT. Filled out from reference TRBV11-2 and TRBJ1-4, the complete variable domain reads EAGVAQSPRYKIIEKRQSVAFWCNPISGHATLYWYQQILGQGPKLLIQFQNNGVVDDSQLPKDRFSAERLKGVDSTLKIQPAKLEDSAVYLCASSLVYGTDEKLFFGSGTQLSVL.

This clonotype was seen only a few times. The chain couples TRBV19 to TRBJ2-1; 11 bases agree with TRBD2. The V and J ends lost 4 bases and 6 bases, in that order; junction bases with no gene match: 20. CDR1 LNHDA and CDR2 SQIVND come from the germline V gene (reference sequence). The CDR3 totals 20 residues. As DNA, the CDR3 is TGTGCCAGTAGTAGGGGGATCTTGGGACTAGCGGCCCTAACTAGCAATGAGCAGTTCTTC. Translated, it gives CASSRGILGLAALTSNEQFF. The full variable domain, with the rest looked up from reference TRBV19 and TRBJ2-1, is DGGITQSPKYLFRKEGQNVTLSCEQNLNHDAMYWYRQDPGQGLRLIYYSQIVNDFQKGDIAEGYSVSREKKESFPLTVTSAQKNPTAFYLCASSRGILGLAALTSNEQFFGPGTRLTVL.

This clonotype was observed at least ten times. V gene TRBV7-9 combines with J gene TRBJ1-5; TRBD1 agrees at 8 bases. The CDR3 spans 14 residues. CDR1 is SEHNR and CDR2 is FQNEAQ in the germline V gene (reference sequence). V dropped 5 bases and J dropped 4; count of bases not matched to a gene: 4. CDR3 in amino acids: CASSPDRGNQPQHF. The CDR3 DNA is TGTGCCAGCAGCCCCGACAGGGGAAATCAGCCCCAGCATTTT.

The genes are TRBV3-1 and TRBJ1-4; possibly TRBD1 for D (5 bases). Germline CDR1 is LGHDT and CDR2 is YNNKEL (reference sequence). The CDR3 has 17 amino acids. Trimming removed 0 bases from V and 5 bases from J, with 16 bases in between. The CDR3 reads CASSQEGSWGINEKLFF. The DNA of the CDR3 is TGTGCCAGCAGCCAAGAAGGGAGTTGGGGGATAAATGAAAAACTGTTTTTT. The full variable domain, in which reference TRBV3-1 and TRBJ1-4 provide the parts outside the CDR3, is DTAVSQTPKYLVTQMGNDKSIKCEQNLGHDTMYWYKQDSKKFLKIMFSYNNKELIINETVPNRFSPKSPDKAHLNLHINSLELGDSAVYFCASSQEGSWGINEKLFFGSGTQLSVL.

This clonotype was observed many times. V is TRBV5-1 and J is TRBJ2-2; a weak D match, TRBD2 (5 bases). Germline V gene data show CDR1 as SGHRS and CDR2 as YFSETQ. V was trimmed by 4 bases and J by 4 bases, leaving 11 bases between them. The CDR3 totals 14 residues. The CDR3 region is CASSTYGGTGELFF. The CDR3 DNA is TGCGCCAGCAGCACCTACGGAGGCACCGGGGAGCTGTTTTTT.

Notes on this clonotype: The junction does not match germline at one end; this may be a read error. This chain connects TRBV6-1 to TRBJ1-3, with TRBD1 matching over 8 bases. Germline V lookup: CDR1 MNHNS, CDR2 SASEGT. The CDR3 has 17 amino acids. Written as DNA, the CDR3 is TGTGCCAGCAGTCGGACCGGGACAGGCGCTTCTGGAAGCACCATATATTTT. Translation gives CASSRTGTGASGSTIYF.

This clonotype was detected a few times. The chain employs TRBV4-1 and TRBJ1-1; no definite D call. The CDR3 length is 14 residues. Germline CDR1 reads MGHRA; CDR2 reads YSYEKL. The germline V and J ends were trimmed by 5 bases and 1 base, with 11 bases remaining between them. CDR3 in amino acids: CASSFPSKNTEAFF. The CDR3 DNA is TGCGCCAGCAGCTTCCCCAGTAAGAACACTGAAGCTTTCTTT.

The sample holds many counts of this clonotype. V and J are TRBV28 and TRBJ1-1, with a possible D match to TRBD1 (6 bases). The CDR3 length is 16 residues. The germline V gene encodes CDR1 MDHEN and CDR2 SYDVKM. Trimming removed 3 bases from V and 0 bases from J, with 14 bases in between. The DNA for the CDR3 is TGTGCCAGCAGTTTTAGCGGCAGGGGAGTGAACACTGAAGCTTTCTTT. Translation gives CASSFSGRGVNTEAFF. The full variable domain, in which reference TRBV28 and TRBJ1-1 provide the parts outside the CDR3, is DVKVTQSSRYLVKRTGEKVFLECVQDMDHENMFWYRQDPGLGLRLIYFSYDVKMKEKGDIPEGYSVSREKKERFSLILESASTNQTSMYLCASSFSGRGVNTEAFFGQGTRLTVV.

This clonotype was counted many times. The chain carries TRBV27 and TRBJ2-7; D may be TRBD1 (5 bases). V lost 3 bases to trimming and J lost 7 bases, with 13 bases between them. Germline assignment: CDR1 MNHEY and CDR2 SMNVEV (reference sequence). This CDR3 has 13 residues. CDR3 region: CASSFFGTGEQYF. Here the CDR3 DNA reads TGTGCCAGCAGTTTTTTCGGAACAGGAGAGCAGTACTTC.

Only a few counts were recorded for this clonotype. CDR3 nucleotide sequence: TGCAGCGTTGAAGGGCGACAGAAAAACTACACCTTC. This encodes CSVEGRQKNYTF. This sequence joins TRBV29-1 and TRBJ1-2; D perhaps matches TRBD1 (5 bases). The length of the CDR3 is 12 residues. Trimming pared 1 base from V and 10 bases from J, leaving 13 bases between. In germline, CDR1 is SQVTM, CDR2 ANQGSEA.

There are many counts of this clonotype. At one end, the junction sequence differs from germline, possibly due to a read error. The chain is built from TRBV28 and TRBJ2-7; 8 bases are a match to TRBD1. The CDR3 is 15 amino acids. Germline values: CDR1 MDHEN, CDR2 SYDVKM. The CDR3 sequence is CASRFSGLDREWVFF. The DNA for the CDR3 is TGTGCCAGCAGATTCAGCGGGCTGGACAGGGAATGGGTATTCTTC.

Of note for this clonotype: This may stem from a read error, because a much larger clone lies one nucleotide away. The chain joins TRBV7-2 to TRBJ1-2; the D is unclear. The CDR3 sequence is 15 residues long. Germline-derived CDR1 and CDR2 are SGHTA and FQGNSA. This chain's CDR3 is CAISPGPESRYGYTF. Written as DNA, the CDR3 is TGTGCCATCAGCCCGGGCCCCGAATCCCGCTATGGCTACACCTTC.

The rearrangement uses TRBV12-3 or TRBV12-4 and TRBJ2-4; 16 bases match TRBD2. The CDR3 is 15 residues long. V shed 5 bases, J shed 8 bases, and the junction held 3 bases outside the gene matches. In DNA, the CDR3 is TGTGCCAGCAGTCAGGGACTAGCGGGAGGGGACATTCAGTACTTC. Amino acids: CASSQGLAGGDIQYF.

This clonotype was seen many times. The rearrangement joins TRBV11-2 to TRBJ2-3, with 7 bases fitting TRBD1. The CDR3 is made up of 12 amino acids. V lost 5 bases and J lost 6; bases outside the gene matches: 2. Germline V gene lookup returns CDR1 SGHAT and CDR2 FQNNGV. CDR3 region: CASSKGADTQYF. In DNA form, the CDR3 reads TGTGCCAGCAGCAAGGGGGCGGATACGCAGTATTTT.

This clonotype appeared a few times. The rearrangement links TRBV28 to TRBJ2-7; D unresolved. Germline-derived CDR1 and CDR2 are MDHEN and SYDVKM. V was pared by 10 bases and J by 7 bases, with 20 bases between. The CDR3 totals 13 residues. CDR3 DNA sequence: TGTGCCACCGAAGATCAGGACCCGCGGGAGCAGTACTTC. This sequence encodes CATEDQDPREQYF.

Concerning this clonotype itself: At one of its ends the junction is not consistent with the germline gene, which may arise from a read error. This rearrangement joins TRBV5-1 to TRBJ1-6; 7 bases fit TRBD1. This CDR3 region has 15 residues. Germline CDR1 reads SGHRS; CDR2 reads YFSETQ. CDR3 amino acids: CASSLATGINSPLHF. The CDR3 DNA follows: TGCGCCAGCAGTTTGGCGACAGGGATCAATTCACCCCTCCACTTT.

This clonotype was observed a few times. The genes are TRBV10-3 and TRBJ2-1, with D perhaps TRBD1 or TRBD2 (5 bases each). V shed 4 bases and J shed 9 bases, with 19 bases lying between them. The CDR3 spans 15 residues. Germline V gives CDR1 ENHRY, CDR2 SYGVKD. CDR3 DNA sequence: TGTGCCATCAGTGGTTCAGCGTTCAAGGGGACTGAGCAGTTCTTC. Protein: CAISGSAFKGTEQFF.

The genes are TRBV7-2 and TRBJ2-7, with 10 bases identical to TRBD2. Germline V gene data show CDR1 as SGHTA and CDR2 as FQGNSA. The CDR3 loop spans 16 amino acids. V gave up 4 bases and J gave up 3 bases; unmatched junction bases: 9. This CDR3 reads CASSYESSGSGYEQYF. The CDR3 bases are TGTGCCAGCAGCTACGAATCTAGCGGGAGCGGCTACGAGCAGTACTTC.

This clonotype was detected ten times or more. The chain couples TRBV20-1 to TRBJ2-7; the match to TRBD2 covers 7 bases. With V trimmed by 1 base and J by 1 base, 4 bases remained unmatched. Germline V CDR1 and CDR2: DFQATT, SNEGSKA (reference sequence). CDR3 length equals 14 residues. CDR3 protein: CSARVISGSYEQYF. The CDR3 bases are TGCAGTGCTAGAGTAATTAGCGGGTCCTACGAGCAGTACTTC.

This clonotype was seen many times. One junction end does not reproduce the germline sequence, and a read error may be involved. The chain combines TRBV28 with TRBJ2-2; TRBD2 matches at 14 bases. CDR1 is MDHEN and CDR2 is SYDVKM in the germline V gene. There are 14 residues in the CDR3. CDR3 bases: TGTGCCAGCAGTTTATCGGGACTAGCGGGAGTCCTTGCTTTT. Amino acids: CASSLSGLAGVLAF.

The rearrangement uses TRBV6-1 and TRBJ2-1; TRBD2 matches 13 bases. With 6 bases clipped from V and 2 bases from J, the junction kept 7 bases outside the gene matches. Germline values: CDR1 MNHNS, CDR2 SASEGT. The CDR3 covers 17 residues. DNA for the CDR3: TGTGCCAGCAGCTTAGATGGGACTAGCGGGACCTACAATGAGCAGTTCTTC. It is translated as CASSLDGTSGTYNEQFF.

CDR3 sequence (DNA): TGTGCCAGCAGACCAATACAGCTTGGCTATGGCTACACCTTC. Amino acids: CASRPIQLGYGYTF. V is TRBV6-1 and J is TRBJ1-2; D gene uncertain. V was pared by 6 bases and J by 4 bases, with 15 bases between. The germline CDR1 and CDR2 sequences are MNHNS and SASEGT. The CDR3 extends over 14 amino acids.

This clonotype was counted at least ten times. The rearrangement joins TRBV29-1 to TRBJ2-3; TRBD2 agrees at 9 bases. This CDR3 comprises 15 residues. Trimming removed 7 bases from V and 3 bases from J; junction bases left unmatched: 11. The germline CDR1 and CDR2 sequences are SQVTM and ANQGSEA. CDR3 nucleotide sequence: TGCAGCGCGTCCTCATCAGCGGGAGGTACAGATACGCAGTATTTT. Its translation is CSASSSAGGTDTQYF.

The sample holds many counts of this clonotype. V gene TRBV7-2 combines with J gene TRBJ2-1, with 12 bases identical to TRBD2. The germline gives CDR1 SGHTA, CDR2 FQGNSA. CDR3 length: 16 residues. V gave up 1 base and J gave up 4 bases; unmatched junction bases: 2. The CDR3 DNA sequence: TGTGCCAGCAGCTTAGGGGGGACTAGCGGGTACAATGAGCAGTTCTTC. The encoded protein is CASSLGGTSGYNEQFF. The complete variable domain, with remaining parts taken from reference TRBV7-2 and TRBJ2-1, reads GAGVSQSPSNKVTEKGKDVELRCDPISGHTALYWYRQSLGQGLEFLIYFQGNSAPDKSGLPSDRFSAERTGGSVSTLTIQRTQQEDSAVYLCASSLGGTSGYNEQFFGPGTRLTVL.